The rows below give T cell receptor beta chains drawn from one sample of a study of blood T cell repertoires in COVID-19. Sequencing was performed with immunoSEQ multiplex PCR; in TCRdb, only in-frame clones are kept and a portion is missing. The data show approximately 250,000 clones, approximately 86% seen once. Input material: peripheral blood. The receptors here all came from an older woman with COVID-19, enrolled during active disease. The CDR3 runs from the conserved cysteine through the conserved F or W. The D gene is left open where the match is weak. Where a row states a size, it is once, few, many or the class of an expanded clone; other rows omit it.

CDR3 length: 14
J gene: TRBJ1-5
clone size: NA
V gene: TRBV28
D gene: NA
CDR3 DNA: TGTGCCAGCAGGTCCGGGAATAGCAATCAGCCCCAGCATTTT
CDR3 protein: CASRSGNSNQPQHF

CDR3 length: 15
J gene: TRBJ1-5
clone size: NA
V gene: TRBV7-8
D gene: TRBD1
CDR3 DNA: TGTGCCAGCAGCGCGCAGACAGGGGTAAAACAGCCCCAGCATTTT
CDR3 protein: CASSAQTGVKQPQHF

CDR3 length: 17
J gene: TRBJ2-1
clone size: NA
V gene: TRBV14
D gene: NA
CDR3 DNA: TGTGCCAGCAGCCAAGATAAGTTACAGGTTGGGGGGAATGAGCAGTTCTTC
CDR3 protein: CASSQDKLQVGGNEQFF

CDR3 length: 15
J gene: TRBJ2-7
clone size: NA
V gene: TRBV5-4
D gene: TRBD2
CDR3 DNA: TGTGCCAGCAGCTACGGGACTAGCGGGACCTACGAGCAGTACTTC
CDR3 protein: CASSYGTSGTYEQYF

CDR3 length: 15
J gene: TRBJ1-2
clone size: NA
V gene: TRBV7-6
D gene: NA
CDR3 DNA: TGTGCCAGCAGCCAGGGAGGGATTGGGGACTATGGCTACACCTTC
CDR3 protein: CASSQGGIGDYGYTF

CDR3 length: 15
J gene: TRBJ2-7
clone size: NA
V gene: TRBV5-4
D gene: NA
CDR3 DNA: TGTGCCAGCAGCTTGGGACCTCGGCGGGAATACGAGCAGTACTTC
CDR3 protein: CASSLGPRREYEQYF

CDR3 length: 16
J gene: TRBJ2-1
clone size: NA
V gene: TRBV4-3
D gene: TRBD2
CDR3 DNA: TGCGCCAGCAGCCACGGGGAGGGCCAGTCCTACAATGAGCAGTTCTTC
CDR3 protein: CASSHGEGQSYNEQFF

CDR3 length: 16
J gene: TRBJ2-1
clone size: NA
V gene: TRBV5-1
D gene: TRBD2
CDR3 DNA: TGCGCCAGCAGCTTGGAGGGTAGCGGGAGACGGAATGAGCAGTTCTTC
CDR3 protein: CASSLEGSGRRNEQFF

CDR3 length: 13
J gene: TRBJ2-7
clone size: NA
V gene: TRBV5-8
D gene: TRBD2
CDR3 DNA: TGTGCCAGCAGACCGGTGGGGCGGGAGTGGGAGTACTTC
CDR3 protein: CASRPVGREWEYF

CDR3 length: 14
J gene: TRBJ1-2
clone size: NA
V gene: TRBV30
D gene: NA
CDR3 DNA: TGTGCCTGGAGTGTACAGTTCGGATCCTATGGCTACACCTTC
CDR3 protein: CAWSVQFGSYGYTF

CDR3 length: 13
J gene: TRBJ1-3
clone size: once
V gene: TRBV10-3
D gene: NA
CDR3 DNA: TGTGCCATCAGCAGGGCCTCTGGAAACACCATATATTTT
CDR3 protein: CAISRASGNTIYF

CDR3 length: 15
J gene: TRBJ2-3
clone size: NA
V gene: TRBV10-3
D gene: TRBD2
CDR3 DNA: TGTGCCACCGCTAGGGTGCGGGAGGTGCCAGATACGCAGTATTTT
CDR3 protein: CATARVREVPDTQYF

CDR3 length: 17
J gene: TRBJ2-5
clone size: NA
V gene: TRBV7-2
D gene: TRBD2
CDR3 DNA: TGTGCCAGCAGACCACCCGGGGCGGGAGGCGGTGGGGGGACCCAGTACTTC
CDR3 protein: CASRPPGAGGGGGTQYF

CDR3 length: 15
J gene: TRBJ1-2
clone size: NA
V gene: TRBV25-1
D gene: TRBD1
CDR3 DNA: TGTGCCAGCAGTGATCTAGGGACAGGGTACTATGGCTACACCTTC
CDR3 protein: CASSDLGTGYYGYTF

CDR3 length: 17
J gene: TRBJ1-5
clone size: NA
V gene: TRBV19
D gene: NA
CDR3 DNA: TGTGCCAGTAGTATAGATCCGGGGGTTTATAGCAATCAGCCCCAGCATTTT
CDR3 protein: CASSIDPGVYSNQPQHF

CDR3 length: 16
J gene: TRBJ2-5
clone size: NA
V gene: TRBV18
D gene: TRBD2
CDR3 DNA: TGTGCCAGCTCACCGGGACTAGCGGGAGAGGGAGAGACCCAGTACTTC
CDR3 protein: CASSPGLAGEGETQYF

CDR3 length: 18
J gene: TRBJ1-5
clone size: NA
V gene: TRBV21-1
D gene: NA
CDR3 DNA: TGTGCCAGCAGCAAAGGGGGACAGGGGGCTTTGAACAATCAGCCCCAGCATTTT
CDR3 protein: CASSKGGQGALNNQPQHF

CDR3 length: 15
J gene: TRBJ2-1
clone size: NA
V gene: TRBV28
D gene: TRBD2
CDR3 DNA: TGTGCCAGCAGTCTCCCCGGGACTACCTACAATGAGCAGTTCTTC
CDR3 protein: CASSLPGTTYNEQFF

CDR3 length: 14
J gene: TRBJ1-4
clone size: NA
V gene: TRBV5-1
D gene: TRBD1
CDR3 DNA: TGCGCCAGCAGCTCGGGACAGTATAATGAAAAACTGTTTTTT
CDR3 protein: CASSSGQYNEKLFF

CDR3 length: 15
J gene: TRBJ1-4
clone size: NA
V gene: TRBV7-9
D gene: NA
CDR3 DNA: TGTGCCAGCAGCTTAGGCCCAGCGAGTAATGAAAAACTGTTTTTT
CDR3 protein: CASSLGPASNEKLFF

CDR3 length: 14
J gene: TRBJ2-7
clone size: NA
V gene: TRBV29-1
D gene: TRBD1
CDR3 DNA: TGCAGCGTTGACACGGGACAGGGTACCTACGAGCAGTACTTC
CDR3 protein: CSVDTGQGTYEQYF

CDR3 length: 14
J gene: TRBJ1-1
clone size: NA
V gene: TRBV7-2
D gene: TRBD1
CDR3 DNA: TGTGCCAGCAGTCGACAGGGTCGGAACACTGAAGCTTTCTTT
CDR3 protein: CASSRQGRNTEAFF

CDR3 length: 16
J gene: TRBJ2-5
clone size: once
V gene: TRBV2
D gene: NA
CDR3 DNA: TGTGCCAGCAGAGCCGGGACCGGGGGATTCGGAGAGACCCAGTACTTC
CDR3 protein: CASRAGTGGFGETQYF

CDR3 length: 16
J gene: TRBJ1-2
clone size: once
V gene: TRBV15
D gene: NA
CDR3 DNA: TGTGCCACCAGCAGAGGTCGGACTGCTTTTGGGTATGGCTACACCTTC
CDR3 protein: CATSRGRTAFGYGYTF

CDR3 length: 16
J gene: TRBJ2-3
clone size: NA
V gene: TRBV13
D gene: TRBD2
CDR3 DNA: TGTGCCAGCAGCTTTAGCGGGATTGGGGACACAGATACGCAGTATTTT
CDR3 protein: CASSFSGIGDTDTQYF

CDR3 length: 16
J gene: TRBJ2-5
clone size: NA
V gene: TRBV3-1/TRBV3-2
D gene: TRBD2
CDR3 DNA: TGTGCCAGCAGTGCGGGTAGCGGGAGTCCCGGAGAGACCCAGTACTTC
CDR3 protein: CASSAGSGSPGETQYF

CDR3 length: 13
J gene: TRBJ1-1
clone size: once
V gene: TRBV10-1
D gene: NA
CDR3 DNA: TGCGCCAGCAGTGGTTACAGGGCTGGTGAAGCTTTCTTT
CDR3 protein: CASSGYRAGEAFF

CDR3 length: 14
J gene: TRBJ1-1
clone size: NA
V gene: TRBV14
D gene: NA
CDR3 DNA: TGTGCCAGCAGCCAAAAACAGGTCGGCACTGAAGCTTTCTTT
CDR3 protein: CASSQKQVGTEAFF

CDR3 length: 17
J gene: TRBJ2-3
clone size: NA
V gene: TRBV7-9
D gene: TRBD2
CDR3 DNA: TGTGCCAGCAGCCCATTTAAGGCTAGCGGGAGACCAGATACGCAGTATTTT
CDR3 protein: CASSPFKASGRPDTQYF